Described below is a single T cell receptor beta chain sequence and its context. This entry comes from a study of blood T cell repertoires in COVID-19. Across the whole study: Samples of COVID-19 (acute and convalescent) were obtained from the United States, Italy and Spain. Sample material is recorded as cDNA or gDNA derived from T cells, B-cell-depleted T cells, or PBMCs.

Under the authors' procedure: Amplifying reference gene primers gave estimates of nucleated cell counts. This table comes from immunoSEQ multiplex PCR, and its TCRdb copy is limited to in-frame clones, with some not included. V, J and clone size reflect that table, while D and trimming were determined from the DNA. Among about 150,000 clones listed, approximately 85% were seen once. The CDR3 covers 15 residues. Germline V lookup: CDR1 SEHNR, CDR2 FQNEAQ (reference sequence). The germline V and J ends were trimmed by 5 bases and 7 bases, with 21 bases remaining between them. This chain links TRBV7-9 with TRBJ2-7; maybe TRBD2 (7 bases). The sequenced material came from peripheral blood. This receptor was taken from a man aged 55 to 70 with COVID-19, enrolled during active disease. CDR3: CASSPLLVRGGEQYF. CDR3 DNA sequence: TGTGCCAGCAGCCCCCTCCTGGTGAGGGGGGGAGAGCAGTACTTC. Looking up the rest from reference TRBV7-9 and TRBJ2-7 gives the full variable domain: DTGVSQNPRHKITKRGQNVTFRCDPISEHNRLYWYRQTLGQGPEFLTYFQNEAQLEKSRLLSDRFSAERPKGSFSTLEIQRTEQGDSAMYLCASSPLLVRGGEQYFGPGTRLTVT.